A single sample is the source of the 12 T cell receptor beta chains below, sequenced in a study of PD-1 blockade in classical Hodgkin lymphoma. The method was immunoSEQ multiplex PCR; TCRdb's version includes in-frame clones alone and lacks a portion of them. This table has fewer than 45,000 clones, less than 80% appearing once. Brentuximab vedotin exposure varied among the patients, all of whom had relapsed after autologous stem cell transplantation. This sample comprised peripheral blood mononuclear cells (PBMCs), obtained at baseline. The origin of the receptors is a human donor with classical Hodgkin lymphoma.

The chain employs TRBV18 and TRBJ1-5; possibly TRBD1 for D (5 bases). The CDR3 spans 15 residues. The germline V and J ends were trimmed by 5 bases and 2 bases, with 13 bases remaining between them. Germline V gene sequence: CDR1 KGHSH, CDR2 LQKENI. Here the CDR3 DNA reads TGTGCCAGCTCATCCAGGGTTACGGGCAATCAGCCCCAGCATTTT. This codes for CASSSRVTGNQPQHF.

The chain joins TRBV20-1 to TRBJ2-5; no clear D. CDR3 size: 11 residues. Germline values: CDR1 DFQATT, CDR2 SNEGSKA (reference sequence). Trimming removed 8 bases at V and 4 bases at J, with 11 bases between. CDR3 loop: CSTTSGETQYF. In DNA form, the CDR3 reads TGCAGTACGACGTCAGGAGAGACCCAGTACTTC.

Here the CDR3 DNA reads TGTGCCAGCAGCCTAACAGGGGCGGGGGGCACTGAAGCTTTCTTT. As protein: CASSLTGAGGTEAFF. J is TRBJ1-1 and V is TRBV7-6, with 7 bases fitting TRBD1. V shed 5 bases, J shed 4 bases, and the junction held 10 bases outside the gene matches. Germline assignment: CDR1 SGHVS and CDR2 FNYEAQ. The CDR3 is 15 amino acids.

The genes are TRBV2 and TRBJ1-4, with D hard to call. With 9 bases removed from V and 0 bases from J, the gap between germline ends came to 8 bases. The CDR3 contains 13 residues. Germline V gene data show CDR1 as SNHLY and CDR2 as FYNNEI. CDR3 nucleotides: TGTGCCAGTAAGGGCTCAACTAATGAAAAACTGTTTTTT. Protein sequence: CASKGSTNEKLFF.

This clone occurred a few times. This chain uses TRBV9 with TRBJ1-3; 7 bases are shared with TRBD1. This CDR3 has 15 amino acids. V gave up 0 bases and J gave up 7 bases; unmatched junction bases: 7. The germline V gene has CDR1 SGDLS and CDR2 YYNGEE. DNA for the CDR3: TGTGCCAGCAGCGTAGCCCCGGGACAGTGGAACACCATATATTTT. Protein: CASSVAPGQWNTIYF.

The sample holds a few counts of this clone. V gene TRBV9 combines with J gene TRBJ2-1; 15 bases fit TRBD2. V lost 2 bases and J lost 0; bases outside the gene matches: 6. Germline V gives CDR1 SGDLS, CDR2 YYNGEE. The CDR3 contains 19 residues. The CDR3 sequence: CASSVGLAGGPSSYNEQFF. The DNA of the CDR3 is TGTGCCAGCAGCGTTGGACTAGCGGGAGGGCCCAGCTCCTACAATGAGCAGTTCTTC. The whole variable domain, remainder taken from reference TRBV9 and TRBJ2-1, is DSGVTQTPKHLITATGQRVTLRCSPRSGDLSVYWYQQSLDQGLQFLIQYYNGEERAKGNILERFSAQQFPDLHSELNLSSLELGDSALYFCASSVGLAGGPSSYNEQFFGPGTRLTVL.

The chain couples TRBV2 to TRBJ2-7, with 9 bases matching TRBD1. CDR3 size: 15 residues. CDR1 is SNHLY and CDR2 is FYNNEI in the germline V gene. V lost 7 bases to trimming and J lost 4 bases; unmatched junction nucleotides: 11. Here the CDR3 reads CASIERGQGYYEQYF. The CDR3 nucleotides are TGTGCCAGCATCGAAAGGGGACAGGGATATTACGAGCAGTACTTC.

In DNA form, the CDR3 reads TGTGCCAGCAGTTTCGAGGGCCTGGGCAATGAAAAACTGTTTTTT. It encodes CASSFEGLGNEKLFF. This chain connects TRBV28 to TRBJ1-4; D gene unclear. V gave up 3 bases and J gave up 5 bases, with 13 bases separating them. Germline V gives CDR1 MDHEN, CDR2 SYDVKM. This CDR3 is 15 amino acids long.

This clone has a handful of counts. The J gene is TRBJ1-3, the V gene TRBV5-1; D gene unclear. The germline gives CDR1 SGHRS, CDR2 YFSETQ. The CDR3 spans 14 residues. V shed 6 bases and J shed 0 bases, with 10 bases lying between them. DNA for the CDR3: TGCGCCAGCAAGGGCGGCGACTCTGGAAACACCATATATTTT. This translates into CASKGGDSGNTIYF.

The rearrangement joins TRBV7-9 to TRBJ1-2, with D perhaps TRBD1 (6 bases). Germline values: CDR1 SEHNR, CDR2 FQNEAQ (reference sequence). This CDR3 has 14 residues. Trimming stripped 4 bases from V and 4 bases from J, with 13 bases between. This CDR3 reads CASSSWTARYGYTF. The CDR3 DNA sequence: TGTGCCAGCAGCTCATGGACAGCCCGCTATGGCTACACCTTC.

The chain combines TRBV18 with TRBJ2-1, with D perhaps being TRBD1 or TRBD2 (6 bases each). Per germline, CDR1 KGHSH and CDR2 LQKENI. This CDR3 contains 15 residues. V was pared by 1 base and J by 2 bases, with 9 bases between. CDR3 coding DNA: TGTGCCAGCTCACCACGGGGGGCTGCCTACAATGAGCAGTTCTTC. It specifies CASSPRGAAYNEQFF.

The genes are TRBV19 and TRBJ1-2; the D gene is possibly TRBD1 (6 bases). The CDR3 runs 13 residues. CDR1 LNHDA and CDR2 SQIVND come from the germline V gene (reference sequence). Trimming took 4 bases from V and 7 from J, leaving 13 bases between them. This CDR3 reads CASSTSNRVGYTF. As DNA, the CDR3 is TGTGCCAGTAGTACCTCGAACAGGGTTGGCTACACCTTC.